This T cell receptor (beta chain) was observed in a study of Ad26.COV2.S vaccination and SARS-CoV-2 variants. Study results and limitations: The authors reported substantial breadth in spike-specific CD8+ and CD4+ T cell responses after vaccination. Estimates derived from TCR breadth and depth analyses may have underestimated total T cell responses.

Concerning this clone: What it binds is unknown.

TCRdb keeps only in-frame clones here, not all; method: immunoSEQ multiplex PCR. The data show just over 350,000 clones, 92% seen once. This CDR3 contains 17 residues. V lost 6 bases and J lost 6; bases outside the gene matches: 15. Germline lookup yields CDR1 LNHNV and CDR2 YYDKDF (reference sequence). The rearrangement links TRBV15 to TRBJ2-4, with 9 positions matching TRBD2. Specimen: peripheral blood, collected after recovery from COVID-19. The receptor was derived from a human donor who had recovered from COVID-19. In DNA, the CDR3 is TGTGCCACCAGAGGCGTCCAGGCGGGGGGGTCCGGAAACATTCAGTACTTC. This sequence encodes CATRGVQAGGSGNIQYF.